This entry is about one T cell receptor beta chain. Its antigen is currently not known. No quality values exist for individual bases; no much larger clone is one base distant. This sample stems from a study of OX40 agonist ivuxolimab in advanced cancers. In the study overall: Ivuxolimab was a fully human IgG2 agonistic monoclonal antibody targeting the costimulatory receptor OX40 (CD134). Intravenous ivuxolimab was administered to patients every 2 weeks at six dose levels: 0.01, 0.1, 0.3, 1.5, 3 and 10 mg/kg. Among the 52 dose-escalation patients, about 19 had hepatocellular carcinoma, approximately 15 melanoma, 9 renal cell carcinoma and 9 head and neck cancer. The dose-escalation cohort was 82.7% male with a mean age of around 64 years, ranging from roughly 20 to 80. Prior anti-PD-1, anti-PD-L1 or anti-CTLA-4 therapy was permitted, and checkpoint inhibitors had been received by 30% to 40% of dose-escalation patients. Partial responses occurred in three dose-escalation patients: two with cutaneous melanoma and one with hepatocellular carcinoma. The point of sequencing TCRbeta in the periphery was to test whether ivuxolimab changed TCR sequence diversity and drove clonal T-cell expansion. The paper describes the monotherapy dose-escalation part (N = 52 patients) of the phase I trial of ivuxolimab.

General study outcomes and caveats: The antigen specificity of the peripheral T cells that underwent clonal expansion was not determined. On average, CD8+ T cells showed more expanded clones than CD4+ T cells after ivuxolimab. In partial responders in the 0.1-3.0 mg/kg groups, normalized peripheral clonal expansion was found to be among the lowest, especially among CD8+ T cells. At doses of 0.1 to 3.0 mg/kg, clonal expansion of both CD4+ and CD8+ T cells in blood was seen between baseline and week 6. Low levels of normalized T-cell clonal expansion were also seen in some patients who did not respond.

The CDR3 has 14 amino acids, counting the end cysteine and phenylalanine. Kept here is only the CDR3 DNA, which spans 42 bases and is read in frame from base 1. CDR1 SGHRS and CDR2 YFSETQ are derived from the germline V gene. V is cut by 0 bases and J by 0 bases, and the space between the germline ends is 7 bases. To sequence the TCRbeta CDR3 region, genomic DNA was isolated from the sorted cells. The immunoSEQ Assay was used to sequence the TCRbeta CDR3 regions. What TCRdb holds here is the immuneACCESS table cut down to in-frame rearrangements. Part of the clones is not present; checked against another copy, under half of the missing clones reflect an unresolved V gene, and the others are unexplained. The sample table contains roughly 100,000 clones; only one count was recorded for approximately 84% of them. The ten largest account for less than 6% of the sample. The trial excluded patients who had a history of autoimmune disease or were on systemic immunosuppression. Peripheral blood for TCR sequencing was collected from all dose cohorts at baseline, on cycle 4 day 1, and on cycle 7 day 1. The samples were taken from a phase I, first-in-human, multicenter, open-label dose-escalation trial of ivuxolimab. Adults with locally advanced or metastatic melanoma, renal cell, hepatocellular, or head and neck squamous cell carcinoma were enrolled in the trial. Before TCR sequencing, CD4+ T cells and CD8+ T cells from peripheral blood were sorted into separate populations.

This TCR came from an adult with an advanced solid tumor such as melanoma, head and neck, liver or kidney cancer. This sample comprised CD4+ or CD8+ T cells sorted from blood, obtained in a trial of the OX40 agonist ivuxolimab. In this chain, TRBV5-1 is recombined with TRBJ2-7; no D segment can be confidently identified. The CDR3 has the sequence CASSLALSSYEQYF. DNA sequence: TGCGCCAGCAGCTTGGCACTGTCCTCCTACGAGCAGTACTTC.